These 3 T cell receptor beta chains were all obtained from the same sample, sequenced in a study of cytomegalovirus exposure and HLA in healthy donors. Assay: immunoSEQ multiplex PCR; the TCRdb copy retains only in-frame clones and omits some. The sample yields 130,000 or so clones, more than 70% seen once. Sequencing was performed on PBMCs. Source of these receptors: a woman younger than 45 in good health and CMV-seronegative.

This clone was counted a single time. The CDR3 DNA follows: TGTGCCAGCAGCGTAGGAGGTTCGATGAACACTGAAGCTTTCTTT. Protein sequence: CASSVGGSMNTEAFF. The rearrangement uses TRBV9 and TRBJ1-1; D unclear. The CDR3 is made up of 15 amino acids. Germline V CDR1 and CDR2: SGDLS, YYNGEE. The V end lost 0 bases, the J end lost 0 bases, and 9 bases lay between the germline ends.

The J gene is TRBJ2-3, the V gene TRBV9, with a possible D match to TRBD2 (7 bases). The CDR3 sequence is 15 residues long. Trimming took 4 bases from V and 6 from J, leaving 18 bases between them. The germline gives CDR1 SGDLS, CDR2 YYNGEE. Here the CDR3 reads CASSFGGGHGDTQYF. CDR3 in DNA: TGTGCCAGCAGCTTCGGCGGGGGCCACGGGGATACGCAGTATTTT.

The rearrangement joins TRBV9 to TRBJ2-7, with TRBD1 identical over 10 bases. The germline V gene has CDR1 SGDLS and CDR2 YYNGEE. CDR3 length equals 14 residues. The V gene end was trimmed by 4 bases and the J gene end by 3 bases; junction bases not matched to a gene: 4. CDR3 amino acids: CASSPGTGDYEQYF. The CDR3 bases are TGTGCCAGCAGCCCCGGGACAGGGGACTACGAGCAGTACTTC.